The 2 T cell receptor beta chains given below trace back to one sample, sequenced in a study of graft-versus-host responses after intestinal transplantation listed by TCRdb under 2021. The time point label here, explained by the study, means: cells obtained before transplantation from donor or recipient. Receptor libraries were prepared by the immunoSEQ multiplex PCR assay. The table comes from immuneACCESS by way of TCRdb, which keeps in-frame sequences with V and J called. Part of the clones is missing from these tables; in studies checked, under half for an unresolved V gene and the rest for unknown reasons. The sample has under 100,000 clones on record, 82% of them singletons. The top ten hold roughly 0.8% of the sample. Their specific antigens are unknown. Specimen: unstimulated CD4+ T cells sorted from spleen or lymph node cells, collected before intestinal transplant. The receptors stem from a human donor who received an intestinal transplant.

The chain links TRBV5-1 to TRBJ1-1; 7 bases match TRBD1. The trim removed 4 bases at V and 1 base at J, leaving 4 bases unmatched. Germline loops: CDR1 SGHRS, CDR2 YFSETQ. This CDR3 spans 14 amino acids. This CDR3 reads CASSAQGGNTEAFF. The CDR3 bases are TGCGCCAGCAGCGCTCAGGGGGGGAACACTGAAGCTTTCTTT.

This chain links TRBV6-6 with TRBJ2-1; 9 bases fit TRBD2. Germline V CDR1 and CDR2: MNHNY, SVGAGI (reference sequence). The CDR3 has 15 residues. V lost 4 bases and J lost 4; bases outside the gene matches: 5. The CDR3: CASSFELAGYNEQFF. The CDR3 nucleotides read TGTGCCAGCAGTTTCGAGCTAGCGGGGTACAATGAGCAGTTCTTC.